The sequence of this TCR beta chain was determined in a study of PD-1 blockade in classical Hodgkin lymphoma. After autologous stem cell transplantation all patients relapsed, and prior brentuximab vedotin exposure differed between cohorts. Study findings and constraints: A significant rise in TCR diversity was seen by C4D1 for CD4+ cells but not for CD8+ cells.

Clones were read by immunoSEQ multiplex PCR, and TCRdb kept only the in-frame ones, dropping some. The data show nearly 55,000 clones, over 70% seen once. Per germline, CDR1 SGHNT and CDR2 YENEEA. There are 16 residues in the CDR3. V was trimmed by 5 bases and J by 0 bases, leaving 16 bases between them. Points on this clone: Its target is unknown.

The origin of this receptor is a human donor with classical Hodgkin lymphoma. The chain links TRBV11-3 to TRBJ1-1; D is ambiguous. This specimen was peripheral blood mononuclear cells (PBMCs), taken at baseline. The CDR3 bases are TGTGCCAGCAGCCCTCGGGTGGGTACAATGAACACTGAAGCTTTCTTT. Translation: CASSPRVGTMNTEAFF.